One sample yielded the 31 T cell receptor beta chains listed below, sequenced in a study of early T cells in non-severe SARS-CoV-2 infection. Via MiXCR, TCRdb re-called the 5' RACE reads, giving one row per CDR3 protein. The data show some 61,000 distinct CDR3 sequences, approximately 10% seen once. Specimen: whole blood, collected at baseline. These receptor sequences come from an adult who was a healthcare worker with PCR-confirmed SARS-CoV-2 infection or an uninfected control (not recorded which).

The chain employs TRBV11-1 and TRBJ2-7; D unclear. The V gene's germline CDR1 is SGHAT and CDR2 FQDESV (reference sequence). Trimming took off 2 bases at V and 6 bases at J, with 17 bases between the two ends. This CDR3 spans 15 amino acids. The CDR3 nucleotides read TGTGCCAGCAGCTTAAGAGCAGGCCCTCCTACCGAGCAGTACTTC. Translating it yields CASSLRAGPPTEQYF. Looking up the rest from reference TRBV11-1 and TRBJ2-7 gives the full variable domain: EAEVAQSPRYKITEKSQAVAFWCDPISGHATLYWYRQILGQGPELLVQFQDESVVDDSQLPKDRFSAERLKGVDSTLKIQPAELGDSAMYLCASSLRAGPPTEQYFGPGTRLTVT.

The V gene is TRBV5-4, the J gene TRBJ1-4; possibly TRBD1 for D (5 bases). Trimming took off 4 bases at V and 3 bases at J, with 7 bases between the two ends. Germline CDR1 SGHNT, CDR2 YYREEE (reference sequence). The CDR3 sequence is 13 residues long. The CDR3, as DNA: TGTGCCAGCAGCCCAGGGCCTAATGAAAAACTGTTTTTT. As protein: CASSPGPNEKLFF.

This chain connects TRBV10-2 to TRBJ1-6, with unresolved D. This CDR3 has 13 amino acids. Germline V CDR1 and CDR2: WSHSY, SAAADI. The V end lost 2 bases, the J end lost 7 bases, and 6 bases lay between the germline ends. CDR3 coding DNA: TGCGCCAGCAGTGAGGACGGAAATTCACCCCTCCACTTT. It is translated as CASSEDGNSPLHF.

This clonotype occurred many times. The rearrangement links TRBV5-1 to TRBJ2-5; maybe TRBD2 (6 bases). This CDR3 spans 13 amino acids. The V end lost 1 base, the J end lost 4 bases, and 8 bases lay between the germline ends. Germline CDR1 SGHRS, CDR2 YFSETQ. CDR3 amino acids: CASSLYGRETQYF. CDR3 nucleotide sequence: TGCGCCAGCAGCTTGTACGGGAGAGAGACCCAGTACTTC.

This clonotype was picked up many times. The chain combines TRBV25-1 with TRBJ2-3, with 9 bases matching TRBD2. Germline V CDR1 and CDR2: MGHDK, SYGVNS. Trimming removed 3 bases from V and 4 bases from J; junction bases left unmatched: 2. The CDR3 spans 14 residues. Here the CDR3 reads CASSELAGADTQYF. CDR3 DNA sequence: TGTGCCAGCAGTGAGTTAGCGGGAGCAGATACGCAGTATTTT.

This clonotype appeared a few times. The genes are TRBV10-3 and TRBJ2-1, with 9 bases aligning to TRBD2. The V gene's germline CDR1 is ENHRY and CDR2 SYGVKD. This CDR3 is built from 14 residues. V shed 4 bases and J 8 bases; nucleotides not matched to a gene: 6. The CDR3 here is CAISAGTSNDEQFF. The CDR3 coding sequence is TGTGCCATCAGTGCCGGGACTAGCAACGATGAGCAGTTCTTC.

This clonotype was detected a few times. The chain links TRBV20-1 to TRBJ2-5; 16 bases align to TRBD2. Germline V gene lookup returns CDR1 DFQATT and CDR2 SNEGSKA (reference sequence). After removal of 6 bases from V and 7 bases from J, the junction contained 2 bases not matched to a gene. CDR3 length: 13 amino acids. Here the CDR3 reads CSAGTSGRGTQYF. The CDR3 bases are TGCAGTGCGGGGACTAGCGGGAGGGGGACCCAGTACTTC.

V gene TRBV18 combines with J gene TRBJ2-5; D is unclear. The germline V and J ends were trimmed by 1 base and 3 bases, with 6 bases remaining between them. The germline V gene has CDR1 KGHSH and CDR2 LQKENI. The CDR3 has 13 amino acids. CDR3 amino acids: CASSPQREETQYF. CDR3 coding DNA: TGTGCCAGCTCACCACAAAGAGAAGAGACCCAGTACTTC.

V is TRBV12-3 or TRBV12-4 and J is TRBJ2-5; 10 nucleotides line up with TRBD2. Trimming removed 3 bases from V and 5 bases from J; junction bases left unmatched: 9. The CDR3 runs 16 residues. The CDR3 bases are TGTGCCAGCAGTTTCTCTAGCGGGAGTGGACAGGAGACCCAGTACTTC. Translation gives CASSFSSGSGQETQYF.

This clonotype appeared a few times. The V call is TRBV7-9, the J call TRBJ2-7; D is possibly TRBD2 (6 bases). CDR1 and CDR2 (germline): SEHNR, FQNEAQ (reference sequence). Deletions cut 4 bases from V and 2 bases from J, with 12 bases between. This CDR3 has 14 amino acids. The CDR3 DNA reads TGTGCCAGCAGCTCGGGAGACAGACCCTACGAGCAGTACTTC. Protein sequence: CASSSGDRPYEQYF.

Here the CDR3 reads CASSLVASYEQYF. CDR3 nucleotides: TGTGCCAGCAGCTTGGTGGCCTCCTACGAGCAGTACTTC. The J gene is TRBJ2-7, the V gene TRBV5-6; D is unclear. Germline V gives CDR1 SGHDT, CDR2 YYEEEE. The CDR3 covers 13 residues. The V gene lost 0 bases and the J gene lost 0 bases, with 4 bases spanning the gap.

This clonotype has ten or more counts. V usage is TRBV18 and J usage is TRBJ1-2; perhaps TRBD1 as D (6 bases). This CDR3 contains 15 residues. Between the trimmed V and J ends, which lost 3 bases and 2 bases, there was a span of 13 bases. The germline CDR1 and CDR2 sequences are KGHSH and LQKENI. The CDR3 reads CASSPGQGTNYGYTF. For the CDR3, the DNA is TGTGCCAGCTCACCGGGGCAGGGGACGAACTATGGCTACACCTTC. Full variable domain (missing parts from reference TRBV18 and TRBJ1-2): NAGVMQNPRHLVRRRGQEARLRCSPMKGHSHVYWYRQLPEEGLKFMVYLQKENIIDESGMPKERFSAEFPKEGPSILRIQQVVRGDSAAYFCASSPGQGTNYGYTFGSGTRLTVV.

V gene TRBV11-2 combines with J gene TRBJ1-2, with a possible D match to TRBD1 (5 bases). V lost 0 bases and J 2 bases, leaving 10 bases between the germline ends. Germline values: CDR1 SGHAT, CDR2 FQNNGV. The CDR3 is made up of 15 amino acids. The CDR3 sequence: CASSLEGRANYGYTF. CDR3 bases: TGTGCCAGCAGCTTAGAGGGCAGGGCAAACTATGGCTACACCTTC.

The J gene is TRBJ2-6, the V gene TRBV6-5, with a weak D call TRBD2 (6 bases). Trimming pared 6 bases from V and 4 bases from J, leaving 10 bases between. The CDR3 is 14 amino acids. The germline V gene encodes CDR1 MNHEY and CDR2 SVGAGI. The CDR3 DNA sequence: TGTGCCAGCAGGGGAGGAACCGGGGCCAACGTCCTGACTTTC. Its protein product is CASRGGTGANVLTF.

This clonotype showed up many times. V is TRBV7-2 and J is TRBJ2-3, with 9 bases that match TRBD2. This CDR3 comprises 16 residues. Germline CDR1 is SGHTA and CDR2 is FQGNSA. V trimming: 1 base; J trimming: 6 bases; junction bases outside the gene matches: 8. Here the CDR3 DNA reads TGTGCCAGCAGCTTAGTTGGCGGGGGGGCTCCGGATACGCAGTATTTT. Residues: CASSLVGGGAPDTQYF.

The chain uses TRBV20-1 and TRBJ2-2, with D maybe TRBD1 (6 bases). Trimming shortened V by 5 bases and J by 6 bases, and 10 bases separated the two germline ends. Germline V gives CDR1 DFQATT, CDR2 SNEGSKA (reference sequence). This CDR3 has 12 amino acids. As DNA, the CDR3 is TGCAGTGCTGGCAAGGGGGCCGGGGAGCTGTTTTTT. Protein product: CSAGKGAGELFF.

The sample holds a few counts of this clonotype. The rearrangement links TRBV4-1 to TRBJ2-4; no reliable D call. V dropped 1 base and J dropped 8 bases, with 12 bases sitting between them. The CDR3 consists of 14 residues. Germline V gives CDR1 MGHRA, CDR2 YSYEKL. For the CDR3, the DNA is TGCGCCAGCAGCCAAGTTGGGTACTCAGACATTCAGTACTTC. This codes for CASSQVGYSDIQYF.

Ten or more counts support this clonotype. The chain's CDR3 is CASSSMRVAHNPLGGRELFF. DNA of the CDR3: TGTGCCAGCAGCTCAATGCGAGTCGCTCACAACCCTCTGGGTGGCAGGGAGCTGTTTTTT. The V call is TRBV5-6, the J call TRBJ2-2; no definite D call. V lost 3 bases and J lost 9, with 33 bases in between. The germline V gene encodes CDR1 SGHDT and CDR2 YYEEEE. The CDR3 is made up of 20 amino acids.

This clonotype has ten or more counts. V usage is TRBV4-1 and J usage is TRBJ2-2; 10 bases are a match to TRBD1. CDR1 is MGHRA and CDR2 is YSYEKL in the germline V gene. The V gene end was trimmed by 2 bases and the J gene end by 1 base; junction bases not matched to a gene: 1. The CDR3 runs to 16 residues. The CDR3 spells CASSQRTGGNTGELFF. CDR3 DNA sequence: TGCGCCAGCAGCCAAAGGACAGGGGGGAACACCGGGGAGCTGTTTTTT.

This clonotype has more than one count but fewer than ten. The V call is TRBV12-3 or TRBV12-4, the J call TRBJ2-7; D is unclear. The CDR3 covers 12 residues. Trimming cost V 3 bases and J 6 bases, with 9 bases left between them. CDR3 loop: CASSFKIGEQYF. The CDR3 nucleotides read TGTGCCAGCAGTTTTAAGATCGGCGAGCAGTACTTC.

The DNA of the CDR3 is TGTGCCAGCAGCTTAACGTGGAGGGACTACGAGCAGTACTTC. It is translated as CASSLTWRDYEQYF. The chain uses TRBV13 and TRBJ2-7; a possible D gene is TRBD2 (6 bases). Germline V gene lookup returns CDR1 PRHDT and CDR2 FYEKMQ (reference sequence). V lost 2 bases, J lost 3 bases, and 11 bases lay in between. This CDR3 spans 14 amino acids.

This clonotype appeared a few times. For the CDR3, the DNA is TGCGCCAGCAGCTTGGCCGGAGCAGACTACGAGCAGTACTTC. It codes for CASSLAGADYEQYF. The chain joins TRBV5-1 to TRBJ2-7, with unresolved D. This CDR3 comprises 14 residues. The V end lost 0 bases, the J end lost 3 bases, and 10 bases lay between the germline ends. CDR1 and CDR2 from the germline V gene are SGHRS and YFSETQ.

The genes are TRBV5-5 and TRBJ1-5; 7 nucleotides match TRBD1. Germline CDR1 SGHKS, CDR2 YYEKEE (reference sequence). The V segment lost 0 bases and the J segment 16 bases; nucleotides outside the gene matches: 19. This CDR3 is 16 amino acids long. The CDR3 reads CASSLEGREWTGPQHF. CDR3 sequence (DNA): TGTGCCAGCAGCTTGGAAGGGCGAGAGTGGACAGGCCCGCAACATTTT. The full variable domain, completed using reference TRBV5-5 and TRBJ1-5, is DAGVTQSPTHLIKTRGQQVTLRCSPISGHKSVSWYQQVLGQGPQFIFQYYEKEERGRGNFPDRFSARQFPNYSSELNVNALLLGDSALYLCASSLEGREWTGPQHFGDGTRLSIL.

This clonotype was counted only a few times. The rearrangement links TRBV27 to TRBJ2-2; 8 nucleotides match TRBD1. Trimming at V came to 4 bases and at J to 4 bases, leaving 5 bases not matched to a gene. Germline V gives CDR1 MNHEY, CDR2 SMNVEV (reference sequence). The CDR3 length is 15 residues. The CDR3 region has the DNA TGTGCCAGCAGTTATGACAGGGGTATCACCGGGGAGCTGTTTTTT. Translated, it gives CASSYDRGITGELFF.

V gene TRBV20-1 combines with J gene TRBJ2-5; D possibly corresponds to TRBD1 (6 bases). Trimming cost V 6 bases and J 2 bases, with 16 bases left between them. Germline CDR1 is DFQATT and CDR2 is SNEGSKA (reference sequence). The CDR3 sequence is 14 residues long. The CDR3 DNA is TGCAGTGCCCGAGACAGGTTGAGGCAAGAGACCCAGTACTTC. Translating gives CSARDRLRQETQYF.

Notes on this clonotype: One end of the junction does not line up with germline, which may come from a read error. The chain is built from TRBV10-1 and TRBJ2-3; weak D call: TRBD2 (6 bases). This CDR3 has 14 residues. CDR1 WNHNN and CDR2 SYGVQD come from the germline V gene (reference sequence). The CDR3 DNA is TGCGCCACTTCCCCGGGGGTACCATCAGATAGGCAGTATTTT. Its translation is CATSPGVPSDRQYF.

This clonotype came up a few times. The chain uses TRBV30 and TRBJ2-3; TRBD1 or TRBD2 may be the D gene (6 bases each). Germline loops: CDR1 GTSNPN, CDR2 SVGIG (reference sequence). The CDR3 loop spans 14 amino acids. With 4 bases removed from V and 0 bases from J, the gap between germline ends came to 11 bases. DNA for the CDR3: TGTGCCTGGATACAGGGAGGAAGCACAGATACGCAGTATTTT. Translated: CAWIQGGSTDTQYF.

The chain carries TRBV20-1 and TRBJ2-7; TRBD2 is a possible D gene (6 bases). CDR3 length: 14 residues. CDR1 and CDR2 (germline): DFQATT, SNEGSKA (reference sequence). V was shortened by 1 base and J by 3 bases, with 13 bases between the two germline ends. The CDR3 nucleotides read TGCAGTGCTAGAGGGGACTCTAGTATCTACGAGCAGTACTTC. It yields the protein CSARGDSSIYEQYF.

This clonotype was counted many times. V is TRBV19 and J is TRBJ1-2; possible D gene TRBD1, 6 bases. The CDR3 covers 13 residues. Germline CDR1 is LNHDA and CDR2 is SQIVND (reference sequence). Trimming stripped 7 bases from V and 5 bases from J, with 14 bases between. In DNA, the CDR3 is TGTGCCAGTAATTCGGGGGCTCCATATGGCTACACCTTC. Its protein product is CASNSGAPYGYTF.

In its sample, this clonotype was seen a few times. The chain links TRBV24-1 to TRBJ2-2; unclear D gene. Deletions cut 3 bases from V and 0 bases from J, with 13 bases between. Germline lookup yields CDR1 KGHDR and CDR2 SFDVKD. The CDR3 extends over 17 amino acids. This CDR3 reads CATSDPIDTANTGELFF. DNA for the CDR3: TGTGCCACCAGTGATCCTATCGACACCGCGAACACCGGGGAGCTGTTTTTT.

In this sample, this clonotype turned up many times. The V call is TRBV19, the J call TRBJ2-7; 7 bases are shared with TRBD1. Germline loops: CDR1 LNHDA, CDR2 SQIVND (reference sequence). V lost 0 bases and J lost 3; bases outside the gene matches: 5. There are 15 residues in the CDR3. The CDR3 DNA is TGTGCCAGTAGTATAGACCTGACAGGGTTCTACGAGCAGTACTTC. It translates to CASSIDLTGFYEQYF.